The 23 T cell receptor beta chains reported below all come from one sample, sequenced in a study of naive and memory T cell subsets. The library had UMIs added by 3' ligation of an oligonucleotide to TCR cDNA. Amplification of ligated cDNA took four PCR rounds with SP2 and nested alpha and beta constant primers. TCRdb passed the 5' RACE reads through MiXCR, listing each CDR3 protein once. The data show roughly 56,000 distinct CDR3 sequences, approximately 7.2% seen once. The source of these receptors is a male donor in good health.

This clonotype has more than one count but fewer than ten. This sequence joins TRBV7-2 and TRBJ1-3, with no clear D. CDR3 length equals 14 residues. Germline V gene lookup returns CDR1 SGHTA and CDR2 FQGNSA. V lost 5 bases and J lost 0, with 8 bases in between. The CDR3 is CASSLPTSGNTIYF. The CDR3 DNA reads TGTGCCAGCAGCCTCCCAACCTCTGGAAACACCATATATTTT.

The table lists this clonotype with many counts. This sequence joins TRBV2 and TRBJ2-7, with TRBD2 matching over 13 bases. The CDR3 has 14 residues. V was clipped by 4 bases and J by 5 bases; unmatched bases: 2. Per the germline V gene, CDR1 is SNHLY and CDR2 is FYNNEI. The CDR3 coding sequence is TGTGCCAGCAGTGGGACTAGCGGGAGTGACGAGCAGTACTTC. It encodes CASSGTSGSDEQYF. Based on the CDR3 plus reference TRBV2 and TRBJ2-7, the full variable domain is EPEVTQTPSHQVTQMGQEVILRCVPISNHLYFYWYRQILGQKVEFLVSFYNNEISEKSEIFDDQFSVERPDGSNFTLKIRSTKLEDSAMYFCASSGTSGSDEQYFGPGTRLTVT.

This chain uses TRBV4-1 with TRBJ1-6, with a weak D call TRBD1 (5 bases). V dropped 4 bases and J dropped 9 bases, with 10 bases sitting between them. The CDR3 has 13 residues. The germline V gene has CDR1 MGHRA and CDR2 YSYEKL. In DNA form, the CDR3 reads TGCGCCAGCAGCCCCGGGCAGGGTTCACCCCTCCACTTT. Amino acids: CASSPGQGSPLHF.

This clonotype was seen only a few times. CDR3 sequence: CASSQGQGKMNTEAFF. CDR3 nucleotide sequence: TGTGCCAGCAGCCAGGGACAGGGCAAAATGAACACTGAAGCTTTCTTT. The V call is TRBV3-1, the J call TRBJ1-1; 9 positions agree with TRBD1. Germline V gives CDR1 LGHDT, CDR2 YNNKEL (reference sequence). The CDR3 is 16 amino acids. Unmatched junction bases numbered 5, after V lost 3 bases and J lost 0 bases.

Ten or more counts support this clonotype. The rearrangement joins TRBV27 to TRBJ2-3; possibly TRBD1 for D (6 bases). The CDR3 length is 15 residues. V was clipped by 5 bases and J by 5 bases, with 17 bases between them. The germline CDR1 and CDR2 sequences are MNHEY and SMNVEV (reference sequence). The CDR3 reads CASSPLGGAGDTQYF. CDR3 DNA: TGTGCCAGCAGTCCCCTAGGGGGAGCTGGAGATACGCAGTATTTT.

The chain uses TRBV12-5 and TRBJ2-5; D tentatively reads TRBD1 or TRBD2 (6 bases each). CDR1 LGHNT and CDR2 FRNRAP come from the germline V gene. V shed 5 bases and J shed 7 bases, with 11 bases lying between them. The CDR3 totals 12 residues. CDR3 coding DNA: TGTGCTAGTGGTGGGGGGCCGGGGACCCAGTACTTC. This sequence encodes CASGGGPGTQYF.

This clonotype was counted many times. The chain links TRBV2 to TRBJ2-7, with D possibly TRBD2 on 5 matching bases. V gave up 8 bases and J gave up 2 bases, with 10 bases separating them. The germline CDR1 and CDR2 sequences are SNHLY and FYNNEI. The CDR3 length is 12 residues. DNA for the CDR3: TGTGCCAGCTGGAGGAGTACCTACGAGCAGTACTTC. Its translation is CASWRSTYEQYF.

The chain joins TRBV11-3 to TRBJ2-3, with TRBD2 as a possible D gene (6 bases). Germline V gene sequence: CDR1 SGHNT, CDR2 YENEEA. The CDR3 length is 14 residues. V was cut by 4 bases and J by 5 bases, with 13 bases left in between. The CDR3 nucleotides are TGTGCCAGCAGCTCCGGGGCCGGGGGAGATACGCAGTATTTT. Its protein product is CASSSGAGGDTQYF.

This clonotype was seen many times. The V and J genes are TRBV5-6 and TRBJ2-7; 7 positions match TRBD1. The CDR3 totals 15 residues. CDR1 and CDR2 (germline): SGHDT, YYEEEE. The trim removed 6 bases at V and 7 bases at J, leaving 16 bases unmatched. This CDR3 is CASTLLRQGWGEQYF. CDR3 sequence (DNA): TGTGCCAGCACCCTCCTACGACAGGGATGGGGGGAGCAGTACTTC.

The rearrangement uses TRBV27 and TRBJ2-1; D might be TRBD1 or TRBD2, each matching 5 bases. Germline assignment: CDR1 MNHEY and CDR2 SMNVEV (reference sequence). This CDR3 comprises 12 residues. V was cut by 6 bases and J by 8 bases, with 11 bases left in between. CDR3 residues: CASSRDVDEQFF. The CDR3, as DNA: TGTGCCAGCAGCCGGGACGTTGATGAGCAGTTCTTC.

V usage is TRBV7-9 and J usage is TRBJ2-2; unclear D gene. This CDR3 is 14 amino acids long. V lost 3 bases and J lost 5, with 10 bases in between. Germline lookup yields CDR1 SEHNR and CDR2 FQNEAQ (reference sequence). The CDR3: CASSFPAGTGELFF. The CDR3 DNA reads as TGTGCCAGCAGCTTCCCGGCCGGGACCGGGGAGCTGTTTTTT. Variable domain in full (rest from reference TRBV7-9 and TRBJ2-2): DTGVSQNPRHKITKRGQNVTFRCDPISEHNRLYWYRQTLGQGPEFLTYFQNEAQLEKSRLLSDRFSAERPKGSFSTLEIQRTEQGDSAMYLCASSFPAGTGELFFGEGSRLTVL.

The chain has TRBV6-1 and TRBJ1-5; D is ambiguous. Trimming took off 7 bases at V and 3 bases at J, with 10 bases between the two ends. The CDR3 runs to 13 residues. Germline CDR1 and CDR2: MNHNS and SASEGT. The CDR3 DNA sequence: TGTGCCAGCAACCCAGGAGCCAATCAGCCCCAGCATTTT. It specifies CASNPGANQPQHF.

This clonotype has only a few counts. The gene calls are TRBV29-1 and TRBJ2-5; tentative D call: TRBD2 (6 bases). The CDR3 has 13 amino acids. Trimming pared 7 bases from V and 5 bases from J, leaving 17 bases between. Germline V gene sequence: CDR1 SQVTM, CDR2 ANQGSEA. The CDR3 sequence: CSALGGARETQYF. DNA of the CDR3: TGCAGCGCCCTCGGAGGGGCGCGGGAGACCCAGTACTTC.

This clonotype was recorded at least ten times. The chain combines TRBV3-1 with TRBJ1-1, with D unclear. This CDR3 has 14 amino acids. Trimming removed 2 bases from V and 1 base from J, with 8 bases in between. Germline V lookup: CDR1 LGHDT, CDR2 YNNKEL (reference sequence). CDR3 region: CASSQRWQNTEAFF. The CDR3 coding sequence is TGTGCCAGCAGCCAACGTTGGCAGAACACTGAAGCTTTCTTT.

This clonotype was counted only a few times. The CDR3 nucleotides are TGTGCCAGCAGTATCGGACTAGCGGGAATCTCCTACAATGAGCAGTTCTTC. Translating gives CASSIGLAGISYNEQFF. V and J are TRBV6-5 and TRBJ2-1; 12 nucleotides match TRBD2. This CDR3 has 17 amino acids. The germline CDR1 and CDR2 sequences are MNHEY and SVGAGI. With V trimmed by 5 bases and J by 0 bases, 5 bases remained unmatched.

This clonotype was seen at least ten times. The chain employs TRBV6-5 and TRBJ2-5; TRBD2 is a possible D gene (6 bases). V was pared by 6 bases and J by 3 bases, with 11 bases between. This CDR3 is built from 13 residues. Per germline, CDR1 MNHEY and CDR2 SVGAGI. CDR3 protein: CASSGGVKETQYF. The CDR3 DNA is TGTGCCAGCAGCGGCGGGGTTAAAGAGACCCAGTACTTC.

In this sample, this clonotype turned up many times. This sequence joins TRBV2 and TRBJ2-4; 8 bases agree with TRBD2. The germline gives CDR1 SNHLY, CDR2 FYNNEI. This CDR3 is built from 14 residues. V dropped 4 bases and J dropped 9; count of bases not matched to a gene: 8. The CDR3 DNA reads TGTGCCAGCAGTGGGGGACTAGGGGAGGGCATTCAGTACTTC. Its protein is CASSGGLGEGIQYF.

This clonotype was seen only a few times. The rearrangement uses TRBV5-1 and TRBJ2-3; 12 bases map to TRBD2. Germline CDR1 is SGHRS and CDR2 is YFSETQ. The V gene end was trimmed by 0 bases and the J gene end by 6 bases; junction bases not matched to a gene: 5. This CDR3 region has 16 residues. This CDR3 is CASSLVRTSGKDTQYF. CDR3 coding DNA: TGCGCCAGCAGCTTGGTGCGGACTAGCGGGAAGGATACGCAGTATTTT. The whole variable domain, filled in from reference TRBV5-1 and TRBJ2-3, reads KAGVTQTPRYLIKTRGQQVTLSCSPISGHRSVSWYQQTPGQGLQFLFEYFSETQRNKGNFPGRFSGRQFSNSRSEMNVSTLELGDSALYLCASSLVRTSGKDTQYFGPGTRLTVL.

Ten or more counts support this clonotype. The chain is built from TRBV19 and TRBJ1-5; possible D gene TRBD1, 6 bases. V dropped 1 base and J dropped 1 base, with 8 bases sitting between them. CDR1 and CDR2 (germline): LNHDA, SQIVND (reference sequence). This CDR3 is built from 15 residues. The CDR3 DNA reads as TGTGCCAGTAGTATAGGGACAGCGAGCAATCAGCCCCAGCATTTT. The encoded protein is CASSIGTASNQPQHF.

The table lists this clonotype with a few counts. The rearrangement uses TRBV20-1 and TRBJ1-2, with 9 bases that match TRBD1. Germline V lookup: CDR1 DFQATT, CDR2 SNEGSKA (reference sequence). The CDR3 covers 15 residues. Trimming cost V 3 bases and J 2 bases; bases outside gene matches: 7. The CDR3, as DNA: TGCAGTGCTAGTGGAACCGGGACAGGGAACTATGGCTACACCTTC. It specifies CSASGTGTGNYGYTF.

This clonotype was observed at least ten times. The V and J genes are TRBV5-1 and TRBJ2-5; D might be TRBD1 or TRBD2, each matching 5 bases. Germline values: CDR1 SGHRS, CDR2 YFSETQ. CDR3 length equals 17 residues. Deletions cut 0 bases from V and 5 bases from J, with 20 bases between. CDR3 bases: TGCGCCAGCAGCTTGGGCCTGGGGACCACGAGTCTGGAGACCCAGTACTTC. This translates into CASSLGLGTTSLETQYF.

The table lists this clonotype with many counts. CDR3 amino acids: CASSSGGQGARAEAFF. As DNA, the CDR3 is TGTGCCAGCAGTTCGGGGGGACAGGGGGCGAGGGCTGAAGCTTTCTTT. V is TRBV6-5 and J is TRBJ1-1; 12 bases align to TRBD1. The CDR3 sequence is 16 residues long. Germline V gene sequence: CDR1 MNHEY, CDR2 SVGAGI. The V gene end was trimmed by 4 bases and the J gene end by 6 bases; junction bases not matched to a gene: 9.

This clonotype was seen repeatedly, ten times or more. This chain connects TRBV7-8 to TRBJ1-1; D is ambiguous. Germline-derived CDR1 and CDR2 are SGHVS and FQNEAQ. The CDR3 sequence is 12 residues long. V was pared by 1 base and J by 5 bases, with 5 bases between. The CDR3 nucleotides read TGTGCCAGCAGCTTAGGGAGGACTGAAGCTTTCTTT. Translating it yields CASSLGRTEAFF.